A selection of T cell receptor beta chains follows, all from one sample in a study of post-analysis software for immune sequencing data. TCRdb recomputed calls from the PCR reads with MiXCR, one row per CDR3 protein. Seen here are about 680,000 distinct CDR3 sequences, roughly three fifths observed once, and the top ten hold about 11%. Sequenced material: blood. The receptor source for this set is a girl aged 2 to 9 with multiple sclerosis. Each CDR3 is given with its conserved first and last residue. D genes are given only for firm matches. Some rows mark clone size as missing; the rest say once, few, many or name a class of expanded clone.

d_call j_call v_call clone_size cdr3_nt cdr3_aa
NA TRBJ2-5 TRBV7-2 once TGTGCCAGCAGCCCCCCAGGGGGAGGTAAAGAGACCCAGTACTTC CASSPPGGGKETQYF
TRBD2 TRBJ2-1 TRBV5-1 few TGTGCCAGCAGCTTACTAGCGGGAGGGAACAATGAGCAGTTCTTC CASSLLAGGNNEQFF
NA TRBJ1-1 TRBV29-1 NA TGCAGCGGGGGAGGCGGTCTGAACACTGAAGCTTTCTTT CSGGGGLNTEAFF
NA TRBJ1-1 TRBV27 once TGTGCCAGCAGCCCACGACCGGGGGAGAGGACTGAAGCTTTCTTT CASSPRPGERTEAFF
NA TRBJ1-1 TRBV7-2 NA TGTGCCAGCAGCGCTCTATTTGAAGCTTTCTTT CASSALFEAFF
NA TRBJ2-7 TRBV29-1 NA TGCAGCGCAGGGAGAGAGAGGTCCGAGCAGTACTTC CSAGRERSEQYF
TRBD2 TRBJ2-7 TRBV6-1 few TGTGCCAGCAGAGAGCGGGGGGCATCCTACGAGCAGTACTTC CASRERGASYEQYF
TRBD1 TRBJ2-7 TRBV9 few TGTGCCAGCAGCGCAACAGGGGGCTCCGACGAGCAGTACTTC CASSATGGSDEQYF
TRBD2 TRBJ2-3 TRBV29-1 NA TGCAGCGTTGAGTTGCGGGAGGGCCCTGCAGATACGCAGTATTTT CSVELREGPADTQYF
TRBD1 TRBJ1-1 TRBV20-1 many TGCAGTGCGTGGACAGGGAACACTGAAGCTTTCTTT CSAWTGNTEAFF
TRBD1 TRBJ1-1 TRBV2 few TGTGCCAGCAGGGACAGGGGTGGAACTGAAGCTTTCTTT CASRDRGGTEAFF
NA TRBJ1-2 TRBV5-1 NA TGCGCCAGCAGCTTGGAGGGCTTAGCCCGGGGCTACACCTTC CASSLEGLARGYTF
NA TRBJ1-1 TRBV6-6 few TGTGCCAGCAGTTACCCAAGGGACATGAACACTGAAGCTTTCTTT CASSYPRDMNTEAFF
NA TRBJ2-1 TRBV6-5 few TGTGCCACCGGTCCGGTGGGGTACAATGAGCAGTTCTTC CATGPVGYNEQFF
NA TRBJ2-1 TRBV29-1 once TGCAGCGTTGAAGATGGGCAGACTGGATACAATGAGCAGTTCTTC CSVEDGQTGYNEQFF
TRBD1 TRBJ2-7 TRBV9 NA TGTGCCAGCAGCCCTCGACAGGGGGCAAACGAGCAGTACTTC CASSPRQGANEQYF
NA TRBJ2-5 TRBV4-3 NA TGCGCCAGCAGCCAAGTGGACAGACAAGAGACCCAGTACTTC CASSQVDRQETQYF
TRBD2 TRBJ2-7 TRBV6-5 NA TGTGCCAGCAGTTACCCCAGCGGGACGGATCGGTACGAGCAGTACTTC CASSYPSGTDRYEQYF
TRBD1 TRBJ1-6 TRBV20-1 NA TGCAGTGCGAGCAGGGGGCCCTATAATTCACCCCTCCACTTT CSASRGPYNSPLHF
NA TRBJ1-1 TRBV5-5 NA TGTGCCAGCAGCGGGCAGGTGGGAGTGAACACTGAAGCTTTCTTT CASSGQVGVNTEAFF
NA TRBJ2-3 TRBV7-9 once TGTGCCAGCAGCCCAGTAGGTGGTTTGGACACAGATACGCAGTATTTT CASSPVGGLDTDTQYF
NA TRBJ2-7 TRBV7-7 NA TGTGCCAGCAGCCGCGGGACGGAGGGGGGGACCCGGTACTTC CASSRGTEGGTRYF
NA TRBJ1-5 TRBV15 NA TGTGCCACCAGCAGAGATCGGTCTCAGCCCCAGCATTTT CATSRDRSQPQHF
NA TRBJ1-1 TRBV28 NA TGTGCCAGCAGTCTTAAGCAGGGTGTCACTGAAGCTTTCTTT CASSLKQGVTEAFF
TRBD2 TRBJ2-3 TRBV4-3 NA TGCGCCAGCAGCCAAGATCTTTCCAGCGGGGTTTACACAGATACGCAGTATTTT CASSQDLSSGVYTDTQYF
TRBD1 TRBJ2-4 TRBV2 NA TGTGCCAGCAGTGAGGACAGGGGTCACATTCAGTACTTC CASSEDRGHIQYF
TRBD1 TRBJ2-3 TRBV4-1 NA TGCGCCAGCAGCCAACCCGGGACAGGGGGCATGTATACGCAGTATTTT CASSQPGTGGMYTQYF
TRBD2 TRBJ2-1 TRBV11-2 once TGTGCCAGCAGCTCCCGGCGGCGGGGGGTGGGCAATGAGCAGTTCTTC CASSSRRRGVGNEQFF
NA TRBJ1-1 TRBV20-1 NA TGCAGTGCTAGAGATCAGGGCATAGCTTTCTTT CSARDQGIAFF
NA TRBJ1-2 TRBV3-1 NA TGTGCCAGCAGCCAAGATGGGGGCCTCGGCCGCTACACCTTC CASSQDGGLGRYTF
NA TRBJ2-5 TRBV7-9 NA TGTGCCAGCAGCGCCCTCCAAGAGACCCAGTACTTC CASSALQETQYF
NA TRBJ2-7 TRBV20-1 NA TGCAGTGCTAGAGATGTGGGCAGCTCCTACGAGCAGTACTTC CSARDVGSSYEQYF
NA TRBJ1-2 TRBV12-3/TRBV12-4 few TGTGCCAGCAGTCCCGACAGAGCTAACTATGGCTACACCTTC CASSPDRANYGYTF
NA TRBJ1-2 TRBV7-9 few TGTGCCAGCAGCTCTGGATCGAACTATGGCTACACCTTC CASSSGSNYGYTF
TRBD2 TRBJ2-3 TRBV20-1 once TGCAGTGCTTCCGGGACTAGCGGGGGGGCTATAGATACGCAGTATTTT CSASGTSGGAIDTQYF
NA TRBJ2-3 TRBV7-8 few TGTGCCAGCAGCCACCTTGGGGCCGCCCCCACAGATACGCAGTATTTT CASSHLGAAPTDTQYF
NA TRBJ2-3 TRBV10-2 NA TGCGCCAGCAGTGAGTCTGGCAGATCCACAGATACGCAGTATTTT CASSESGRSTDTQYF
TRBD2 TRBJ2-7 TRBV12-3/TRBV12-4 NA TGTGCCAGCAGTGCCCAAACTAGCGGGAGCGCCTACGAGCAGTACTTC CASSAQTSGSAYEQYF
TRBD1 TRBJ2-7 TRBV6-2/TRBV6-3 NA TGTGCCAGCAGTCCGGCCGGGACAGTATACAATGAGCAGTACTTC CASSPAGTVYNEQYF
TRBD2 TRBJ2-1 TRBV5-1 few TGCGCCAGCAGCTTGCCCGGGCTAGCGGGCGAGGGTGAGCAGTTCTTC CASSLPGLAGEGEQFF
NA TRBJ2-1 TRBV6-6 NA TGTGCCAGCACCCACCCCCATTTATCCGAGCAGTTCTTC CASTHPHLSEQFF
NA TRBJ2-1 TRBV5-1 NA TGCGCCAGCAGCTTGTCCGGGGGAAAGAATGAGCAGTTCTTC CASSLSGGKNEQFF
NA TRBJ1-3 TRBV20-1 NA TGCAATGCTAGCGCTTCCGGGACGTCTGGAAACACCATATATTTT CNASASGTSGNTIYF
NA TRBJ2-1 TRBV24-1 NA TGTGCCACTCGCGAGGACGTCAACAATGAGCAGTTCTTC CATREDVNNEQFF